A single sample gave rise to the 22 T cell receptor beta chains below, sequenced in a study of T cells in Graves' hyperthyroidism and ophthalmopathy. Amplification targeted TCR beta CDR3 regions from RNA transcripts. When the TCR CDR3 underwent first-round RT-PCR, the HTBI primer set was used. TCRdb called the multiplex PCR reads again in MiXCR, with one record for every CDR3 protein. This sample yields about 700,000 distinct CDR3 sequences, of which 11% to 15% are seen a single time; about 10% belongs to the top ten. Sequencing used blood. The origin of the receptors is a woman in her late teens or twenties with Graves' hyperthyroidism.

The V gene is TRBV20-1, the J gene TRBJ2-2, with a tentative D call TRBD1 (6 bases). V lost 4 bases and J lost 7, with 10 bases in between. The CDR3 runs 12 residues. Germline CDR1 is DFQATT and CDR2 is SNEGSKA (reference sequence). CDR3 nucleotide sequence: TGCAGTGCTACCAGGGGTGTCGGGGAGCTGTTTTTT. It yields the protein CSATRGVGELFF.

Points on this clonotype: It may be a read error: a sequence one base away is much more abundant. The DNA of the CDR3 is TGTGCCAGCAGTTTACCTACTCATGAAAAACTGTTTTTT. Protein product: CASSLPTHEKLFF. The V call is TRBV28, the J call TRBJ1-4; no clear D gene. Trimming left V 2 bases short and J 6 bases short, with 7 bases between. Germline V CDR1 and CDR2: MDHEN, SYDVKM. This CDR3 region has 13 residues.

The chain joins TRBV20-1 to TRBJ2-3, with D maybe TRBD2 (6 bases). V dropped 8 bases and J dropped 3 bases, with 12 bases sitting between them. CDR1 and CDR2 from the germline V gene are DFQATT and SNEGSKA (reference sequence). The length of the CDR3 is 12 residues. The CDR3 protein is CSQTRETDTQYF. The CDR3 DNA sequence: TGCAGTCAGACTAGGGAGACAGATACGCAGTATTTT.

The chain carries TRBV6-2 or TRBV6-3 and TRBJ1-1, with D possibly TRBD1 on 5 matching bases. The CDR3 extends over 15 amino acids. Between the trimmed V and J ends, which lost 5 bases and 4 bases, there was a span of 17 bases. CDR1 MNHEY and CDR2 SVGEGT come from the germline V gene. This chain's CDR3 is CASSLNQQESTEAFF. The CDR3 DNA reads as TGTGCCAGCAGTCTCAACCAACAGGAAAGCACTGAAGCTTTCTTT.

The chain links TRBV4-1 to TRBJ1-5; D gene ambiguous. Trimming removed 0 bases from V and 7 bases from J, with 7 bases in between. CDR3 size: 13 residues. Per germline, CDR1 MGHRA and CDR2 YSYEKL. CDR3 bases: TGCGCCAGCAGCCAAGATATCGGGCAGCCCCAGCATTTT. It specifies CASSQDIGQPQHF.

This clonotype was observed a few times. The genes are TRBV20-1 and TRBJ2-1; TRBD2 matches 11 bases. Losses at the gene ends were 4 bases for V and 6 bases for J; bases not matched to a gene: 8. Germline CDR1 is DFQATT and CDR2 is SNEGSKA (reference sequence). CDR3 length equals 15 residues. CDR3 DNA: TGCAGTGCTATAGGTCGACTAGCGGGAACCAATGAGCAGTTCTTC. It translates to CSAIGRLAGTNEQFF.

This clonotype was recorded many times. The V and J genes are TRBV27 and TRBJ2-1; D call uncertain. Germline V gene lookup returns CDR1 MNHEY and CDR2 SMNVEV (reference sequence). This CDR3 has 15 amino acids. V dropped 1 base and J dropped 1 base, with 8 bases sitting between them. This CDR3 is CASSLLGKSYNEQFF. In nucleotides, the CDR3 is TGTGCCAGCAGTTTATTGGGGAAGTCCTACAATGAGCAGTTCTTC.

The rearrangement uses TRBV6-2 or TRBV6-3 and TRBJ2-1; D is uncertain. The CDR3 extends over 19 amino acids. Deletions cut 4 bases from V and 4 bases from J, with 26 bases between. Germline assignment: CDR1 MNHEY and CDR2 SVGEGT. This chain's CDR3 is CASSWVGITKNPTYNEQFF. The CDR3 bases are TGTGCCAGCAGTTGGGTGGGAATTACCAAAAACCCCACTTACAATGAGCAGTTCTTC.

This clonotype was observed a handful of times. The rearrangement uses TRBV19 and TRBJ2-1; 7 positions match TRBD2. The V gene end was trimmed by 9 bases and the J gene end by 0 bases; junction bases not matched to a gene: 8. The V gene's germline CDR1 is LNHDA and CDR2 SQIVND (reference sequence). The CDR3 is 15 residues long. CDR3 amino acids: CASGPGGSSYNEQFF. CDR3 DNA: TGTGCCAGCGGCCCGGGAGGCAGCTCCTACAATGAGCAGTTCTTC.

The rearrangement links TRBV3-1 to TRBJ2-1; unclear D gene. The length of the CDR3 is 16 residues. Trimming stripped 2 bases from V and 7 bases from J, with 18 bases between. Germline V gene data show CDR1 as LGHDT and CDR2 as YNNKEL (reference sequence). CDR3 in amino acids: CASSQSTRRPTNEQFF. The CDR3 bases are TGTGCCAGCAGCCAAAGTACCCGAAGGCCTACGAATGAGCAGTTCTTC.

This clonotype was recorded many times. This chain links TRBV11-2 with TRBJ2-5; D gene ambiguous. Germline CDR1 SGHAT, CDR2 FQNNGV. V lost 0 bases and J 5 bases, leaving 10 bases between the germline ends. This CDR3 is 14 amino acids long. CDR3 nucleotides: TGTGCCAGCAGCTTAGATGGCTCCCCCGAGACCCAGTACTTC. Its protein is CASSLDGSPETQYF.

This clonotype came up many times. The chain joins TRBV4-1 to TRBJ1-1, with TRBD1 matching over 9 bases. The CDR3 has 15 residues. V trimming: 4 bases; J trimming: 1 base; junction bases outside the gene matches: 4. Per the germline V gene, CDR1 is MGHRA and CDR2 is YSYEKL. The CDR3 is CASSRTQGANTEAFF. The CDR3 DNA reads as TGCGCCAGCAGCCGCACACAGGGGGCGAACACTGAAGCTTTCTTT.

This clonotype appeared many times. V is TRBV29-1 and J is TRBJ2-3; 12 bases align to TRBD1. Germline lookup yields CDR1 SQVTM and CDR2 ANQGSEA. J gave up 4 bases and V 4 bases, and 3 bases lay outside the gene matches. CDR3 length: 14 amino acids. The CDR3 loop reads CSVAGTGGSDTQYF. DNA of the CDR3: TGCAGCGTTGCCGGGACAGGGGGCTCAGATACGCAGTATTTT.

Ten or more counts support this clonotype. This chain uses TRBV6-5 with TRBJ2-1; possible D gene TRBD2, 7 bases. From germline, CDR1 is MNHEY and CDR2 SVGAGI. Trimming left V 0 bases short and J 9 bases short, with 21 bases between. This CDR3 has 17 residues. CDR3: CASSYSGTWGGLGEQFF. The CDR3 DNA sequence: TGTGCCAGCAGTTACTCGGGGACATGGGGGGGCTTGGGTGAGCAGTTCTTC.

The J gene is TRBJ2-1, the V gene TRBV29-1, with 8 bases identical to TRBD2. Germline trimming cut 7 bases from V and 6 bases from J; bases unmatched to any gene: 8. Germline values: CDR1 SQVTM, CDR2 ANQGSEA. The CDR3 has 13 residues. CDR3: CSARLANCNEQFF. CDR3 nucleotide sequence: TGCAGCGCCAGACTAGCGAACTGCAATGAGCAGTTCTTC.

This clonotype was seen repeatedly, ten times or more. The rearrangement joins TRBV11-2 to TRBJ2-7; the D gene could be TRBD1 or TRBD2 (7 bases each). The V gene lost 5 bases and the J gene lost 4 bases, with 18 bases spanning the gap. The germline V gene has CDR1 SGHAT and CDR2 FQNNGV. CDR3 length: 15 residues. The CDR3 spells CASSLGGGSRYEQYF. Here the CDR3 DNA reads TGTGCCAGCAGCCTAGGGGGCGGGAGTCGGTACGAGCAGTACTTC.

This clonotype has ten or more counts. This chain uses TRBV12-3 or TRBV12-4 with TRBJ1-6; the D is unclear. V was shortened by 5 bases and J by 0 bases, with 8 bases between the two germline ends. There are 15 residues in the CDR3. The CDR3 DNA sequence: TGTGCCAGCAGTAACCGGGGCTCCTATAATTCACCCCTCCACTTT. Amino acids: CASSNRGSYNSPLHF.

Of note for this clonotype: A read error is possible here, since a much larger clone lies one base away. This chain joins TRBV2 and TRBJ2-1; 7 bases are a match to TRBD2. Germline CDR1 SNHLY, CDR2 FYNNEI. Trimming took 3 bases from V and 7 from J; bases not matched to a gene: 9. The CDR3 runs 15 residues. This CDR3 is CASSDGAGVVNEQFF. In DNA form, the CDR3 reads TGTGCCAGCAGTGACGGGGCGGGGGTGGTTAATGAGCAGTTCTTC. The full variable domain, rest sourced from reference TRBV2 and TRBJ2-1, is EPEVTQTPSHQVTQMGQEVILRCVPISNHLYFYWYRQILGQKVEFLVSFYNNEISEKSEIFDDQFSVERPDGSNFTLKIRSTKLEDSAMYFCASSDGAGVVNEQFFGPGTRLTVL.

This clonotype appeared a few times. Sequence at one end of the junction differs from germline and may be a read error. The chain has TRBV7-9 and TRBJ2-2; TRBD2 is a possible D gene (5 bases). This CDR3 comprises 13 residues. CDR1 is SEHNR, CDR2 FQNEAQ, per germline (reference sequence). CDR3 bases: TGTGCCAGCAGCCTGCAAAGGACCGGGGAGCTGTCTTTT. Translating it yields CASSLQRTGELSF.

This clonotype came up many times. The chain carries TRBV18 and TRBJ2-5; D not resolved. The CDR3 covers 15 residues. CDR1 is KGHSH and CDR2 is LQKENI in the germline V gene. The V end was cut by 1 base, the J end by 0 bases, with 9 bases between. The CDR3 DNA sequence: TGTGCCAGCTCACCACGGCCCTCCGACCAAGAGACCCAGTACTTC. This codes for CASSPRPSDQETQYF.

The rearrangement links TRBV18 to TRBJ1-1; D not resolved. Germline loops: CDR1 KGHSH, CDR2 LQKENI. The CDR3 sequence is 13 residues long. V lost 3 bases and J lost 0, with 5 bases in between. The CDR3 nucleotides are TGTGCCAGCTCACCGGACCTGAACACTGAAGCTTTCTTT. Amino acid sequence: CASSPDLNTEAFF.

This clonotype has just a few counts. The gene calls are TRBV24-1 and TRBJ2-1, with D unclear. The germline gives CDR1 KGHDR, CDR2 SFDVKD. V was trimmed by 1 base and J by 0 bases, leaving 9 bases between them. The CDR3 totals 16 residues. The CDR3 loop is CATSDFGGSSYNEQFF. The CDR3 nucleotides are TGTGCCACCAGTGATTTCGGTGGCAGCTCCTACAATGAGCAGTTCTTC.